A selection of T cell receptor beta chains follows, all from one sample in a study of cytomegalovirus exposure and HLA in healthy donors. Sequenced by immunoSEQ multiplex PCR; TCRdb stores in-frame clones only, minus some. The table includes 100,000 to 150,000 clones, roughly 84% detected once. What was sequenced was PBMCs. These receptor sequences come from a girl aged 2-10 years in good health and CMV-seronegative. The CDR3 runs from the conserved cysteine through the conserved F or W. D genes are given only for firm matches. The size entry is marked missing in some rows and otherwise reads once, few, many or a size class.

cdr3_nt	cdr3_aa	d_call	v_call	j_call	clone_size
TGTGCCAGCAGTTCACAGGGGTTAGGGGAAAAACTGTTTTTT	CASSSQGLGEKLFF	TRBD1	TRBV6-6	TRBJ1-4	few
TGTGCCAGCACGACGGTGGGCGATGAGCAGTTCTTC	CASTTVGDEQFF	NA	TRBV28	TRBJ2-1	NA
TGTGCCAGCAGCTTAACGGGAGGGAAAGAGACCCAGTACTTC	CASSLTGGKETQYF	TRBD2	TRBV7-2	TRBJ2-5	NA
TGTGCCAGCAGTGCAGCGCGGGAGCACACAGATACGCAGTATTTT	CASSAAREHTDTQYF	TRBD2	TRBV25-1	TRBJ2-3	few
TGTGCCAGCGACCCGGGACTTCGCCCCCAGTTCTTC	CASDPGLRPQFF	NA	TRBV28	TRBJ2-1	few
TGTGCCAGCAGCACGGGCAGGGGATGCGGCTCCGACACAGATACGCAGTATTTT	CASSTGRGCGSDTDTQYF	NA	TRBV21-1	TRBJ2-3	NA
TGTGCCAGCAGCATACTAGCGGGGGTGAGCACAGATACGCAGTATTTT	CASSILAGVSTDTQYF	TRBD2	TRBV2	TRBJ2-3	NA
TGTGCCAGCAGCTTAGCGCTGACCGCGGGTGGCACAGATACGCAGTATTTT	CASSLALTAGGTDTQYF	NA	TRBV7-2	TRBJ2-3	NA
TGTGCCAGCAGTGAAGTTCGCCGAGCAAACTATGGCTACACCTTC	CASSEVRRANYGYTF	NA	TRBV6-1	TRBJ1-2	NA
TGCAGTGCTCTGGACAGGGAGCAGTACTTC	CSALDREQYF	TRBD1	TRBV20-1	TRBJ2-7	NA
TGTGCCAGCAGCTTGCGGGGACTAGCGGAACAAGAGACCCAGTACTTC	CASSLRGLAEQETQYF	TRBD2	TRBV7-6	TRBJ2-5	NA
TGTGCCAGCAGCTTAGAACATCGGGGATCTGGGGCCAACGTCCTGACTTTC	CASSLEHRGSGANVLTF	NA	TRBV7-2	TRBJ2-6	NA
TGTGCCAGCAGTCAACCAAGGACAGGGAATAGCTACGAGCAGTACTTC	CASSQPRTGNSYEQYF	TRBD1	TRBV28	TRBJ2-7	NA
TGTGCCTGGAGCTTGACAGGCCCCACAGATACGCAGTATTTT	CAWSLTGPTDTQYF	NA	TRBV30	TRBJ2-3	once
TGTGCCGGCAGCCCCGGTGGACTCCCCTACGAGCAGTACTTC	CAGSPGGLPYEQYF	NA	TRBV5-4	TRBJ2-7	NA
TGTGCCAGCAGCCCACTACTCGACGGACCCGGGGGAGGCTACACCTTC	CASSPLLDGPGGGYTF	NA	TRBV4-2	TRBJ1-2	NA
TGTGCCAGTAGTATCGAGCGGGGGTCCTACGAGCAGTACTTC	CASSIERGSYEQYF	TRBD2	TRBV19	TRBJ2-7	NA
TGTGCCAGCAGCTCTGGACAGGGGCCCCAGGACGAGCAGTACTTC	CASSSGQGPQDEQYF	TRBD1	TRBV5-4	TRBJ2-7	NA
TGCGCCAGCAGTGAGTGGGGACAAAAAGCCAAAAACATTCAGTACTTC	CASSEWGQKAKNIQYF	NA	TRBV10-2	TRBJ2-4	NA
TGTGCCAGCAGCTTCGGCAGGGCCTTCACTGAAGCTTTCTTT	CASSFGRAFTEAFF	NA	TRBV7-2	TRBJ1-1	NA
TGTGCCAGCAGTGATGATCGGGCGGGAAGCTATGGCTACACCTTC	CASSDDRAGSYGYTF	NA	TRBV6-1	TRBJ1-2	NA
TGTGCCTGGAGTGTCCCCGCAGGACTAGCGGGACACACCGGGGAGCTGTTTTTT	CAWSVPAGLAGHTGELFF	TRBD2	TRBV30	TRBJ2-2	NA
TGTGCCAGCAGCTTAGACTTTGGGGGACTAGGGGACAATGAGCAGTTCTTC	CASSLDFGGLGDNEQFF	TRBD2	TRBV7-9	TRBJ2-1	NA
TGTGCCAGCACCACGAGCGGGAGTGTACCGCAGTATTTT	CASTTSGSVPQYF	TRBD2	TRBV11-2	TRBJ2-3	few
TGCAGCGTTTTAGGGTACGGGACAGCGGGGGTCGGGGAGCTGTTTTTT	CSVLGYGTAGVGELFF	NA	TRBV29-1	TRBJ2-2	NA
TGTGCCAGCAGCGTTGCGGGGCGTACTGAAGCTTTCTTT	CASSVAGRTEAFF	NA	TRBV9	TRBJ1-1	NA
TGTGCCAGCAGTGGGCTAGCGGGAGAAGAGACCCAGTACTTC	CASSGLAGEETQYF	TRBD2	TRBV6-1	TRBJ2-5	NA
TGTGCCAGCAGCTTAAGTAGCGGGGGAACCTACGAGCAGTACTTC	CASSLSSGGTYEQYF	TRBD2	TRBV7-2	TRBJ2-7	few
TGTGCCAGCAACGTAGACCAGCGTGGCAATGAGCAGTTCTTC	CASNVDQRGNEQFF	NA	TRBV9	TRBJ2-1	NA
NA	CASTSGLEGEQYF	NA	TRBV19	TRBJ2-7	NA
TGTGCCAGCAGCTCTCTATTGGTTAGCCAGAACGAGCAGTACTTC	CASSSLLVSQNEQYF	NA	TRBV5-6	TRBJ2-7	NA
TGCAGCGTATTAGCTGGTCTTCGGGGCAATGAGCAGTTCTTC	CSVLAGLRGNEQFF	NA	TRBV29-1	TRBJ2-1	NA
TGTGCCAGCGTACAGGGAAACTACGAGCAGTACTTC	CASVQGNYEQYF	NA	TRBV6-1	TRBJ2-7	medium-sized
TGTGCCAGCAGTGAGATAAGGGACAGCTTCTCTGGAAACACCATATATTTT	CASSEIRDSFSGNTIYF	TRBD1	TRBV2	TRBJ1-3	NA
TGTGCCTGGAGCCCCAAGGGACTAGCGGGGGGGCGAAATACGCAGTATTTT	CAWSPKGLAGGRNTQYF	TRBD2	TRBV30	TRBJ2-3	NA
TGTGCCAGCAGTACATTCAGGACTAGCGGCACAGATACGCAGTATTTT	CASSTFRTSGTDTQYF	TRBD2	TRBV27	TRBJ2-3	once
TGTGCCAGCAGCCCATACTTCGGGAGGGGCAACACCGGGGAGCTGTTTTTT	CASSPYFGRGNTGELFF	TRBD2	TRBV6-4	TRBJ2-2	NA